This entry is about one T cell receptor (beta chain). The sample belongs to a study of T cells expressing NK-cell markers. No DNA is given; TCRdb re-called the 5' RACE reads and lists each CDR3 protein once. The table lists some 440,000 distinct CDR3 sequences. The CDR3 contains 13 residues. The V gene's germline CDR1 is SQVTM and CDR2 ANQGSEA. The origin of this receptor is a woman aged 50 to 60 in good health. This chain joins TRBV29-1 and TRBJ2-1; TCRdb lists TRBD2, though no DNA is available to test this call. Sequences were obtained from blood T cells: a sorted CD56 or NKG2C T cell subset, CD4+ or CD8+ T cells, or bulk PBMC T cells (not recorded which). CDR3 sequence reads: CSVVGLAGDPHFF.